Following are 9 T cell receptor beta chains from one sample sequenced in a study of CD8+ T cells in alopecia areata. Treatment reported: oral pan-JAK inhibitor, 5-10 mg twice daily. cDNA serving as the sequencing template came from extracted, reverse transcribed RNA. Sequencing used immunoSEQ multiplex PCR; TCRdb keeps in-frame clones, though not all of them. The sample lists about 94,000 clones, around three quarters seen once, with about 18% in the top ten. This material consisted of CD8+ T cells sorted from blood, taken between weeks 43 and 45, from a patient treated with tofacitinib. Source of these receptors: a human donor with alopecia areata.

This clone occurred a few times. Other DNA sequences in this sample translate to the same CDR3. The V and J genes are TRBV13 and TRBJ1-1; unclear D gene. Trimming removed 4 bases from V and 1 base from J, with 10 bases in between. CDR3 size: 14 residues. CDR1 and CDR2 from the germline V gene are PRHDT and FYEKMQ (reference sequence). The CDR3: CASSSSLPNTEAFF. The CDR3 DNA follows: TGTGCCAGCAGCTCGAGCTTACCGAACACTGAAGCTTTCTTT.

V and J are TRBV25-1 and TRBJ2-6; D remains ambiguous. The ends were cut back, 3 bases at V and 0 bases at J, with 6 bases in the middle. Looked up from germline, CDR1 is MGHDK and CDR2 is SYGVNS. The CDR3 sequence is 15 residues long. CDR3 coding DNA: TGTGCCAGCAGTGACCAGTCCTCTGGGGCCAACGTCCTGACTTTC. Its protein product is CASSDQSSGANVLTF.

This chain uses TRBV4-3 with TRBJ1-1; D possibly corresponds to TRBD1 (5 bases). With 0 bases removed from V and 4 bases from J, the gap between germline ends came to 15 bases. Per germline, CDR1 LGHNA and CDR2 YSLEER. The CDR3 consists of 16 residues. For the CDR3, the DNA is TGCGCCAGCAGCCAAGATGCGAGGGGAGGAGGCACTGAAGCTTTCTTT. Protein product: CASSQDARGGGTEAFF.

This clone was found once. This chain links TRBV7-3 with TRBJ2-1, with 8 positions matching TRBD2. CDR3 length: 15 residues. The junction had 6 bases not matched to a gene; V was cut back by 1 base and J by 7 bases. CDR1 is SGHTA, CDR2 FQGTGA, per germline. The CDR3 sequence is CASSLSGGPLNEQFF. DNA for the CDR3: TGTGCCAGCAGCTTAAGCGGGGGGCCCTTAAATGAGCAGTTCTTC.

The chain has TRBV29-1 and TRBJ1-2; TRBD1 aligns across 7 bases. The germline gives CDR1 SQVTM, CDR2 ANQGSEA. J was trimmed by 4 bases and V by 3 bases; bases with no gene match: 2. The CDR3 covers 12 residues. In DNA form, the CDR3 reads TGCAGCGTTGACACAGGGGTCTATGGCTACACCTTC. It translates to CSVDTGVYGYTF.

The rearrangement joins TRBV19 to TRBJ2-1, with 15 bases aligning to TRBD2. J gave up 8 bases and V 3 bases, and 8 bases lay outside the gene matches. The germline V gene encodes CDR1 LNHDA and CDR2 SQIVND (reference sequence). The CDR3 covers 17 residues. The CDR3 region has the DNA TGTGCCAGTAGTATTGTACCGGGACTAGCGGGGGGCCATGAGCAGTTCTTC. Translation gives CASSIVPGLAGGHEQFF.

This clone was seen only a few times. The chain employs TRBV7-6 and TRBJ2-3; either TRBD1 or TRBD2 may supply D (5 bases each). V dropped 4 bases and J dropped 3 bases, with 14 bases sitting between them. The CDR3 totals 15 residues. Germline-derived CDR1 and CDR2 are SGHVS and FNYEAQ. CDR3 sequence: CASSSPGRETDTQYF. The CDR3 DNA reads as TGTGCCAGCAGCTCCCCTGGCAGGGAGACAGATACGCAGTATTTT.

This clone was seen a handful of times. This chain joins TRBV7-8 and TRBJ2-5; tentatively, D is TRBD2 (6 bases). CDR1 and CDR2 from the germline V gene are SGHVS and FQNEAQ. The CDR3 has 13 amino acids. V lost 3 bases and J 5 bases, leaving 10 bases between the germline ends. The CDR3 nucleotides are TGTGCCAGCAGCTTGGGGGGATGGGAGACCCAGTACTTC. Its translation: CASSLGGWETQYF. The full variable domain, in which reference TRBV7-8 and TRBJ2-5 provide the parts outside the CDR3, is GAGVSQSPRYKVAKRGQDVALRCDPISGHVSLFWYQQALGQGPEFLTYFQNEAQLDKSGLPSDRFFAERPEGSVSTLKIQRTQQEDSAVYLCASSLGGWETQYFGPGTRLLVL.

The V and J genes are TRBV30 and TRBJ2-1, with no clear D. Trimming cost V 3 bases and J 8 bases, with 8 bases left between them. The germline gives CDR1 GTSNPN, CDR2 SVGIG (reference sequence). The CDR3 loop spans 11 amino acids. The CDR3 DNA sequence: TGTGCCTGGAGAGAAGGCCATGAGCAGTTCTTC. Protein sequence: CAWREGHEQFF.